This T cell receptor (beta chain) emerged from a study of T cell responses to AZD1222 COVID-19 vaccine listed by TCRdb under 2021. About the study as a whole: TCR sequencing was performed for some 250 trial participants, of whom 200 to 210 were given two doses of AZD1222 and around 25 were given two doses of MenACWY control vaccine. Trial participants were enrolled by age into 18-55, 56-69 and 70-plus year subgroups, with approximately 150, 30 and 60 TCR-sequenced participants respectively. Broader findings and caveats from the paper: Epitopes outside the regions mutated in the B.1.351 and B.1.1.7 variants were reportedly recognized by nearly half of the unique spike-specific TCRs. The 56-69-year group was small, and its depth increase did not reach significance, likely because of low power. Only five or six AZD1222 recipients were SARS-CoV-2 seropositive at baseline, limiting conclusions about previously exposed vaccinees. Most participants were white British and females outnumbered males, and the authors suggested that clonal diversity may have been underestimated. Because no samples from the day 14 peak response were available, repertoires could be characterized only after the peak T cell response. After two AZD1222 doses, both the breadth and the depth of spike-specific TCRs were significantly higher than at day 0 and than in MenACWY recipients. The vaccine-associated CD4 TCRs covered the entire spike protein, and the dominant responses fell in regions 160-218 and 743-854.

V gives up 5 bases and J gives up 7 bases, and the segment between their germline ends measures 9 bases. Taken from cysteine to phenylalanine, the CDR3 has 11 residues. The only DNA kept is the CDR3, 33 bases in frame from the first base. From a lookup of the germline V gene (reference sequence), CDR1 and CDR2 are SEHNR and FQNEAQ. In the paper's terms, the time point label means: about 28 days (+/-7) after the second vaccine dose. The meaning of the sample's treatment or condition label: meningococcal conjugate vaccine given as trial control. Vaccinee samples were obtained from the UK trials COV001 and COV002, which included a single-blind randomized controlled phase 2/3 trial of AZD1222 (ChAdOx1 nCoV-19) in healthy adults. For TCRbeta chain sequencing, PBMC samples from trial participants were taken at day 0 and at day 28 after the second dose. The CDR3 regions of human TCRbeta chains were analyzed by immunosequencing. The original methods were these. Repertoire TCRs were checked for matches against a reference library of SARS-CoV-2-specific TCRs that had been generated using the MIRA antigen-specificity platform. Breadth was defined as the fraction of unique TCRs that were SARS-CoV-2-associated, and depth was defined as the fraction of total T cells that were SARS-CoV-2-associated. Using the MIRA data, each spike-specific TCR was assigned both to the spike region to which the TCR was reactive and to a CD4 or CD8 class. Log10-transformed breadth and depth values were compared by one-way ANOVA with Sidak's multiple comparisons tests. The table was pulled from immuneACCESS by TCRdb, which kept in-frame rearrangements only. Such tables lose some clones; where checked, under half of the loss comes from unresolved V genes, and the rest has no known cause. V and J calls plus clone size are reproduced from that table; the DNA served to infer D and trimming. For this sample the table gives some 80,000 clones, of which over 65% were detected only once. The ten largest clones capture 27% of the sample.

A note on this clone: There is no known antigen for this receptor. The record has no base qualities; no much larger clone is one base away.

The sample in question was peripheral blood, obtained 28 days after the second dose of the MenACWY control vaccine. The chain was built from TRBV7-9 and TRBJ2-7; the D gene identity is not certain. The TCR comes from an adult who received the MenACWY meningococcal vaccine as a control. The nucleotide sequence is given as TGTGCCAGCAGCCTCCACCGGGAGCAGTACTTC. This is translated as CASSLHREQYF.